These 12 T cell receptor beta chains were all obtained from the same sample, sequenced in a study of blood T cell repertoires in COVID-19. Method: immunoSEQ multiplex PCR; TCRdb's copy keeps in-frame clones and lacks some. The sample yields roughly 150,000 clones, over 65% seen once. The material sequenced was peripheral blood. All receptors derive from a man in his sixties with acute or convalescent COVID-19.

The V call is TRBV18, the J call TRBJ1-6; 7 bases align to TRBD1. With 6 bases clipped from V and 7 bases from J, the junction kept 18 bases outside the gene matches. The CDR3 has 18 amino acids. Per the germline V gene, CDR1 is KGHSH and CDR2 is LQKENI. CDR3 sequence: CASSQFDLRTGPNSPLHF. CDR3 DNA sequence: TGTGCCAGCTCTCAATTCGACCTCAGGACAGGACCCAATTCACCCCTCCACTTT.

The V gene is TRBV19, the J gene TRBJ2-5; the match to TRBD2 covers 8 bases. V shed 2 bases, J shed 3 bases, and the junction held 20 bases outside the gene matches. CDR1 LNHDA and CDR2 SQIVND come from the germline V gene (reference sequence). This CDR3 region has 20 residues. CDR3: CASSISPRGGAGYSKETQYF. CDR3 DNA: TGTGCCAGTAGTATATCCCCCCGGGGGGGGGCGGGGTATTCCAAAGAGACCCAGTACTTC.

The V gene is TRBV4-1, the J gene TRBJ2-1; 8 bases are a match to TRBD1. J was trimmed by 5 bases and V by 4 bases; bases with no gene match: 7. CDR1 is MGHRA and CDR2 is YSYEKL in the germline V gene. The CDR3 contains 15 residues. CDR3 nucleotides: TGCGCCAGCAGCCCTTCAGGGGGCCTTGACAATGAGCAGTTCTTC. Its translation is CASSPSGGLDNEQFF.

The chain couples TRBV9 to TRBJ2-7; a possible D gene is TRBD1 (5 bases). The V and J ends lost 4 bases and 4 bases respectively, with 12 bases between them. This CDR3 contains 13 residues. Per the germline V gene, CDR1 is SGDLS and CDR2 is YYNGEE. This chain's CDR3 is CASSPLGDYEQYF. As DNA, the CDR3 is TGTGCCAGCAGCCCCTTAGGGGATTACGAGCAGTACTTC. The full variable domain, with the rest looked up from reference TRBV9 and TRBJ2-7, is DSGVTQTPKHLITATGQRVTLRCSPRSGDLSVYWYQQSLDQGLQFLIQYYNGEERAKGNILERFSAQQFPDLHSELNLSSLELGDSALYFCASSPLGDYEQYFGPGTRLTVT.

The chain carries TRBV5-6 and TRBJ1-5, with 9 nucleotides matching TRBD1. From germline, CDR1 is SGHDT and CDR2 YYEEEE. The length of the CDR3 is 16 residues. With 2 bases clipped from V and 5 bases from J, the junction kept 8 bases outside the gene matches. The CDR3 spells CASSLRDRGAHQPQHF. The CDR3 DNA follows: TGTGCCAGCAGCTTACGAGACAGGGGGGCACATCAGCCCCAGCATTTT. Full variable domain (rest looked up from reference TRBV5-6 and TRBJ1-5): DAGVTQSPTHLIKTRGQQVTLRCSPKSGHDTVSWYQQALGQGPQFIFQYYEEEERQRGNFPDRFSGHQFPNYSSELNVNALLLGDSALYLCASSLRDRGAHQPQHFGDGTRLSIL.

V gene TRBV3-1 (or the pseudogene TRBV3-2) combines with J gene TRBJ1-5; 8 bases align to TRBD1. Germline V gene data show CDR1 as LGHDT and CDR2 as YNNKEL (reference sequence). The CDR3 loop spans 15 amino acids. The V segment lost 5 bases and the J segment 5 bases; nucleotides outside the gene matches: 8. CDR3 residues: CASSATGVQYQPQHF. The DNA of the CDR3 is TGTGCCAGCAGCGCGACAGGGGTGCAATATCAGCCCCAGCATTTT.

This clone appeared once. This chain joins TRBV7-8 and TRBJ1-2, with TRBD1 as a possible D gene (6 bases). Trimming removed 5 bases at V and 4 bases at J, with 17 bases between. Germline values: CDR1 SGHVS, CDR2 FQNEAQ. The CDR3 length is 15 residues. DNA for the CDR3: TGTGCCAGCAGCCCTCCCCTCAGGGGCTTCTATGGCTACACCTTC. This codes for CASSPPLRGFYGYTF.

This clone was counted at least ten times. This chain joins TRBV11-3 and TRBJ1-1; possible D gene TRBD1, 5 bases. Deletions cut 5 bases from V and 13 bases from J, with 14 bases between. From germline, CDR1 is SGHNT and CDR2 YENEEA. The CDR3 spans 11 residues. CDR3 DNA sequence: TGTGCCAGCAGCGGAGGGGCGGATGTTTTCTTT. This sequence encodes CASSGGADVFF.

This chain links TRBV27 with TRBJ2-5, with TRBD2 matching over 11 bases. This CDR3 has 15 amino acids. The germline V gene has CDR1 MNHEY and CDR2 SMNVEV (reference sequence). With 6 bases clipped from V and 1 base from J, the junction kept 4 bases outside the gene matches. The CDR3 loop is CASSRSGGAQETQYF. Here the CDR3 DNA reads TGTGCCAGCAGCCGTAGCGGGGGGGCCCAAGAGACCCAGTACTTC.

V is TRBV10-3 and J is TRBJ2-5; 7 positions match TRBD1. The V and J ends lost 6 bases and 5 bases, in that order; junction bases with no gene match: 6. CDR1 is ENHRY, CDR2 SYGVKD, per germline. The CDR3 extends over 13 amino acids. CDR3 sequence reads: CAISDRARETQYF. Here the CDR3 DNA reads TGTGCCATCAGCGACAGGGCACGGGAGACCCAGTACTTC.

The J gene is TRBJ2-5, the V gene TRBV2; TRBD2 aligns across 9 bases. This CDR3 has 14 residues. Germline trimming cut 8 bases from V and 5 bases from J; bases unmatched to any gene: 9. Germline assignment: CDR1 SNHLY and CDR2 FYNNEI. CDR3 residues: CASASAGGGETQYF. CDR3 coding DNA: TGTGCCAGCGCATCAGCGGGGGGTGGTGAGACCCAGTACTTC.

This clone has just a few counts. The rearrangement uses TRBV9 and TRBJ2-6; D remains unclear. The germline CDR1 and CDR2 sequences are SGDLS and YYNGEE. V lost 2 bases to trimming and J lost 1 base, with 7 bases between them. The CDR3 spans 15 residues. The CDR3 protein is CASSVRGSGANVLTF. CDR3 sequence (DNA): TGTGCCAGCAGCGTCAGAGGATCTGGGGCCAACGTCCTGACTTTC.